These 6 T cell receptor beta chains were sequenced from one sample in a study of cytomegalovirus exposure and HLA in healthy donors. Both 60 Vbeta primers and 13 Jbeta primers went into the PCR. The protocol was immunoSEQ multiplex PCR, while the TCRdb copy is restricted to in-frame clones and leaves out a portion. The sample shows approximately 160,000 clones, 70% of them seen only once. What was sequenced was PBMCs. All receptors derive from a man younger than 35 in good health and CMV-seropositive.

The V call is TRBV30, the J call TRBJ1-2; no firm D call. This CDR3 contains 12 residues. From germline, CDR1 is GTSNPN and CDR2 SVGIG (reference sequence). The germline V and J ends were trimmed by 2 bases and 5 bases, with 9 bases remaining between them. CDR3 loop: CAWSRASYGYTF. The CDR3 nucleotides are TGTGCCTGGAGTCGAGCTTCTTATGGCTACACCTTC.

The V and J genes are TRBV6-1 and TRBJ2-1; 7 nucleotides line up with TRBD2. The CDR3 length is 13 residues. CDR1 is MNHNS and CDR2 is SASEGT in the germline V gene. Trimming cost V 6 bases and J 8 bases; bases outside gene matches: 7. The CDR3 region has the DNA TGTGCCAGCAGCCGTCGGGGGGAGGATGAGCAGTTCTTC. Translation: CASSRRGEDEQFF.

The rearrangement links TRBV6-5 to TRBJ1-2, with D possibly being TRBD1 (5 bases). The CDR3 runs 12 residues. Germline assignment: CDR1 MNHEY and CDR2 SVGAGI. V was shortened by 10 bases and J by 4 bases, with 13 bases between the two germline ends. CDR3 coding DNA: TGTGCCACCCGGGGGAGTGGCTATGGCTACACCTTC. It yields the protein CATRGSGYGYTF.

This clone has a handful of counts. The V gene is TRBV28, the J gene TRBJ2-1, with 8 bases lining up with TRBD2. The CDR3 has 14 amino acids. Germline trimming cut 2 bases from V and 4 bases from J; bases unmatched to any gene: 1. The germline V gene encodes CDR1 MDHEN and CDR2 SYDVKM. The CDR3 loop is CASSLAGGYNEQFF. The CDR3 region has the DNA TGTGCCAGCAGTTTAGCGGGGGGATACAATGAGCAGTTCTTC.

The chain recombines TRBV19 with TRBJ1-1; tentatively, D is TRBD1 (5 bases). V lost 3 bases and J lost 4, with 18 bases in between. The CDR3 contains 16 residues. The V gene's germline CDR1 is LNHDA and CDR2 SQIVND (reference sequence). As DNA, the CDR3 is TGTGCCAGTAGTATGAGGATTGGGGCAGGATTCACTGAAGCTTTCTTT. Translation gives CASSMRIGAGFTEAFF.

The V call is TRBV11-3, the J call TRBJ2-5; 15 bases match TRBD2. This CDR3 comprises 17 residues. The V and J ends lost 6 bases and 5 bases, in that order; junction bases with no gene match: 10. Germline V gene lookup returns CDR1 SGHNT and CDR2 YENEEA. CDR3 in DNA: TGTGCCAGCAGTCCAGGGACTAGCGGGGGGCGTTTTGAGACCCAGTACTTC. Translated: CASSPGTSGGRFETQYF.